The source of this T cell receptor beta chain is a study of cytomegalovirus exposure and HLA in healthy donors. The germline gives CDR1 MNHEY, CDR2 SVGAGI. V lost 2 bases, J lost 6 bases, and 14 bases lay in between. CDR3 size: 16 residues. Researchers ran the PCR with 60 Vbeta and 13 Jbeta primers. Measured with immunoSEQ multiplex PCR; TCRdb has only the in-frame clones, and not every one. The sample lists a few hundred thousand clones, 80% to 95% seen once, with approximately 1.5% in the top ten. The sequence was obtained from a girl between 2 and 10 years old in good health and CMV-seronegative. The sample was PBMCs. The chain combines TRBV6-5 with TRBJ1-6, with D perhaps TRBD1 (5 bases). CDR3 region: CASSYVADQGNSPLHF. As DNA, the CDR3 is TGTGCCAGCAGTTACGTGGCCGACCAGGGTAATTCACCCCTCCACTTT.